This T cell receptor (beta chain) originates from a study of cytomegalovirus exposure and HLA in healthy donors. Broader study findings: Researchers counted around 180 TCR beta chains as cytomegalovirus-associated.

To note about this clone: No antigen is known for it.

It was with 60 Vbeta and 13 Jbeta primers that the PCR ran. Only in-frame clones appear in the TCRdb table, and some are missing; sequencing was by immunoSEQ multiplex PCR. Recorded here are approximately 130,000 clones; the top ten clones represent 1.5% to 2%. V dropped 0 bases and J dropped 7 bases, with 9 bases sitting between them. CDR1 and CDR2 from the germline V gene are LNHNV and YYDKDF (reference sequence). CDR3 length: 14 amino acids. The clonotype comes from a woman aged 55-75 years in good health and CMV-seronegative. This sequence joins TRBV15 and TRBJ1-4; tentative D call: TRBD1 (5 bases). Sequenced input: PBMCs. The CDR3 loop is CATSRDGGFEKLFF. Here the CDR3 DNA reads TGTGCCACCAGCAGAGATGGGGGGTTTGAAAAACTGTTTTTT.